The source of this T cell receptor beta chain is a study of long-term antiretroviral therapy in people with HIV. Looking at the study overall: The earliest samples came from an era when ART typically awaited falling CD4 counts. The study's findings and limits: Absence of data on ART adherence, viral resistance or therapy changes was noted.

As for this clone: The antigen remains undetermined.

Germline V CDR1 and CDR2: MDHEN, SYDVKM. There are 17 residues in the CDR3. V was shortened by 5 bases and J by 3 bases, with 23 bases between the two germline ends. Samples held about 0.95-11 million cryopreserved PBMC before DNA extraction. At survey level, the immunoSEQ assay was run in its v3.0 version. What sequencing targeted per sample was about 35,000-55,000 T-cell genomes. The method was immunoSEQ multiplex PCR; TCRdb's version includes in-frame clones alone and lacks a portion of them. The sample gives 34,000 or so clones, 70% to 90% of which show up once; just under 4.5% is in the top ten. The clonotype comes from a man between 18 and 29 years old with HIV. The rearrangement links TRBV28 to TRBJ2-7; the D call may be TRBD1 or TRBD2 (5 bases each). The sequencing here drew on unsorted PBMCs, taken about 3.3 years after starting antiretroviral therapy. The CDR3 sequence: CASSNPVEGTTFYEQYF. Here the CDR3 DNA reads TGTGCCAGCAGTAATCCGGTAGAAGGGACCACTTTCTACGAGCAGTACTTC.